Included here is one TCR beta chain sequence, with context. The clone's antigen remains unknown. There are no base qualities to consult, and no much larger clone falls within one base. This sample stems from a study of T cell clones after liver transplantation (dated by TCRdb to between 2018 and 2021). In terms of the full investigation: Samples were obtained from ITN030ST, a randomized trial in which withdrawal of immunosuppression was attempted within 2 years of liver transplantation. Three of the eight recipients were HCV-positive; the others were transplanted for non-autoimmune, non-viral indications. To count as tolerant, a recipient had to stay completely off immunosuppression for at least one year without liver enzymes climbing beyond twice the upper limit of normal. As an antigen-independent comparator for donor-reactive sequences, third party-reactive TCRbeta sequences were also identified from pre-transplant MLRs. After a pre-transplant mixed lymphocyte reaction, TCRbeta sequencing was used to pinpoint donor-reactive T cell clones, which were subsequently tracked in post-transplant blood. The subjects received no induction therapy and were kept on standard immunosuppression until randomization at 12-24 months post-transplant. Blood samples were collected pre-transplant, pre-randomization before withdrawal, and post-randomization after either full withdrawal or failed withdrawal. A cohort of 8 liver transplant recipients was studied, of whom 3 were classified as tolerant and 5 as non-tolerant. Summary of the overall study and its limitations: Without allograft tissue specimens, donor-reactive T cells may have migrated into the graft rather than being deleted. In most of the 8 subjects, regardless of tolerance or HCV status, circulating donor-reactive CD4 TCRbeta sequences dropped significantly post-transplant. Because of small, heterogeneous patient numbers and non-standardized post-transplant time points, the conclusions were only preliminary. The decline in donor-reactive sequences exceeded the decline in third party-reactive sequences, suggesting partial antigen-specific deletion that was unrelated to withdrawal success. Once repertoire turnover was taken into account, donor-reactive detection showed a significant reduction for CD4 in 7 of 8 subjects and for CD8 in 8 of 8. Low numbers of available donor cells limited the measurable donor-reactive repertoire in two subjects.

High-throughput TCRbeta CDR3 sequencing of frozen genomic DNA was performed by immunoSEQ, with PCR amplification, mapping, bias correction and internal controls included. The authors processed their data as follows. Productive rearrangements were kept, and unique TCRbeta sequences were defined by CDR3 nucleotide sequence plus V and J gene. Donor-reactive sequences required at least 5-fold expansion in CFSE-low cells versus unstimulated pre-transplant cells and at least 0.01% frequency. Minimum frequency thresholds were set for each subject on the basis of the unstimulated sample with the lowest template count, so that a detection power of at least 90% was ensured. Repertoire turnover was measured by Jensen-Shannon divergence between the top 1000 TCRbeta sequences post- and pre-transplant. Two-sided Fisher's exact tests were used to test for changes in the detection of donor-reactive sequences. In TCRdb, the immuneACCESS table is reduced to in-frame sequences with V and J assigned. These tables do not hold every clone; where another copy was compared, an unresolved V gene accounts for under half, and the others remain unexplained. The V and J calls and clone size are taken from that table; D and trimming were inferred from the DNA. The sample profile shows about 50,000 clones; roughly 70% of them were found once. 9.5% to 10% of the sample is taken by the ten largest.

Thawed unstimulated PBMCs were stained for CD3, CD4 and CD8 and FACS-sorted into CD3+CD4+ and CD3+CD8+ populations. All 8 studied subjects were randomized to withdrawal of immunosuppression. The Qiagen DNeasy Blood and Tissue Kit was used for genomic DNA isolation. Spanning cysteine to phenylalanine, the CDR3 consists of 15 amino acids. This entry keeps only the CDR3 DNA: 45 bases, framed from base 1. V is clipped by 2 bases and J by 0 bases, and the sequence between their germline boundaries is 7 bases long. For CDR1 and CDR2, the germline V gene lists SGHTA and FQGNSA. The rearranged chain carries TRBV7-2 and TRBJ2-2, with the D gene uncertain. The sequenced sample was CD4+ T cells from blood, obtained less than 70 months after liver transplant. This clonotype originated in a human patient who received a liver transplant. Some T cells may derive from the graft donor when a transplant has been performed. CDR3 reads: CASSLRRSNTGELFF. The nucleotides read TGTGCCAGCAGCTTACGGCGGTCGAACACCGGGGAGCTGTTTTTT.